The 29 T cell receptor beta chains presented below share a single source sample, sequenced in a study of CD4 T cells in relation to SARS-CoV-2 and coronaviruses (dated by TCRdb to about 2021). CD4+ T cells from unexposed donors were collected before the COVID-19 pandemic (2011-2018). After less than eleven days of culture, CD4+ T cells were isolated with the EasySep CD4+ T cell isolation kit. Their recognized antigens are unknown. The method was the immunoSEQ multiplex PCR assay. What TCRdb holds here is the immuneACCESS table cut down to in-frame rearrangements. Part of the clones is not present; checked against another copy, under half of the missing clones reflect an unresolved V gene, and the others are unexplained. The sample table contains 31,000 or so clones; only one count was recorded for about 78% of them. The leading ten clones occupy roughly an eighth of the sample. The material sequenced was CD4+ T cells from PBMCs, cultured in vitro. Every receptor here comes from a human donor in good health.

This clone was detected only a few times. This chain joins TRBV14 and TRBJ1-1, with D unresolved. This CDR3 region has 15 residues. Germline V gene sequence: CDR1 SGHDN, CDR2 FVKESK. Trimming left V 1 base short and J 5 bases short, with 14 bases between. CDR3 DNA sequence: TGTGCCAGCAGCCAAGGATCCGGGTTATGGACTGAAGCTTTCTTT. Its translation is CASSQGSGLWTEAFF. Supplemented by reference TRBV14 and TRBJ1-1, the full variable domain reads EAGVTQFPSHSVIEKGQTVTLRCDPISGHDNLYWYRRVMGKEIKFLLHFVKESKQDESGMPNNRFLAERTGGTYSTLKVQPAELEDSGVYFCASSQGSGLWTEAFFGQGTRLTVV.

J is TRBJ2-7 and V is TRBV10-2, with TRBD1 as a possible D gene (6 bases). Germline V gene lookup returns CDR1 WSHSY and CDR2 SAAADI. The CDR3 is made up of 16 amino acids. Trimming removed 2 bases at V and 2 bases at J, with 16 bases between. The DNA for the CDR3 is TGCGCCAGCAGTGAGCCTAAAGGGGGTAGCACCTACGAGCAGTACTTC. Protein: CASSEPKGGSTYEQYF.

This sequence joins TRBV9 and TRBJ2-7, with D possibly matching TRBD2 (5 bases). The germline CDR1 and CDR2 sequences are SGDLS and YYNGEE. Trimming removed 4 bases at V and 3 bases at J, with 11 bases between. This CDR3 contains 13 residues. CDR3 nucleotide sequence: TGTGCCAGCAGCTCCTCCGACTACTACGAGCAGTACTTC. Residues: CASSSSDYYEQYF.

The chain employs TRBV19 and TRBJ2-3; tentatively, D is TRBD2 (6 bases). This CDR3 region has 14 residues. Germline lookup yields CDR1 LNHDA and CDR2 SQIVND (reference sequence). The V gene lost 3 bases and the J gene lost 2 bases, with 9 bases spanning the gap. In DNA, the CDR3 is TGTGCCAGTAGTATTCGGGGGTACACAGATACGCAGTATTTT. This translates into CASSIRGYTDTQYF.

The table lists this clone with a few counts. The chain is built from TRBV4-3 and TRBJ2-2; maybe TRBD2 (5 bases). Per germline, CDR1 LGHNA and CDR2 YSLEER. The CDR3 consists of 14 residues. The V gene lost 4 bases and the J gene lost 13 bases, with 19 bases spanning the gap. The CDR3 nucleotides are TGCGCCAGCAGCCCGTTTTTAGCGTCCGGAGGGCTGTTTTTT. As protein: CASSPFLASGGLFF.

This chain connects TRBV11-3 to TRBJ1-1; D is undetermined. CDR1 and CDR2 (germline): SGHNT, YENEEA. The CDR3 extends over 13 amino acids. The V gene lost 4 bases and the J gene lost 4 bases, with 10 bases spanning the gap. CDR3 in amino acids: CASSYHSGTEAFF. The DNA for the CDR3 is TGTGCCAGCAGCTATCACAGCGGCACTGAAGCTTTCTTT.

The chain uses TRBV9 and TRBJ2-1; TRBD2 agrees at 8 bases. Germline CDR1 is SGDLS and CDR2 is YYNGEE. This CDR3 is 18 amino acids long. V shed 2 bases and J 0 bases; nucleotides not matched to a gene: 10. The CDR3 sequence: CASSVFPRGGSSYNEQFF. CDR3 coding DNA: TGTGCCAGCAGCGTTTTTCCACGCGGGGGGAGCTCCTACAATGAGCAGTTCTTC.

The rearrangement joins TRBV6-4 to TRBJ2-1; D is unresolved. Germline loops: CDR1 MRHNA, CDR2 SNTAGT. The CDR3 is made up of 9 amino acids. Trimming took off 7 bases at V and 9 bases at J, with 4 bases between the two ends. CDR3 bases: TGTGCCAGCACCAGTGAGCAGTTCTTC. Amino acids: CASTSEQFF.

The chain links TRBV2 to TRBJ2-1; no definite D call. Trimming removed 2 bases from V and 2 bases from J, with 7 bases in between. CDR3 length: 14 residues. Germline loops: CDR1 SNHLY, CDR2 FYNNEI. The CDR3, as DNA: TGTGCCAGCAGTGAAAACGGGCCCTACAATGAGCAGTTCTTC. Translation: CASSENGPYNEQFF.

The chain employs TRBV5-8 and TRBJ2-3; TRBD2 aligns across 8 bases. The V gene end was trimmed by 4 bases and the J gene end by 0 bases; junction bases not matched to a gene: 13. Per the germline V gene, CDR1 is SGHTS and CDR2 is YDEGEE. This CDR3 has 18 residues. The CDR3: CASSRRGGGSSSTDTQYF. Here the CDR3 DNA reads TGTGCCAGCAGCCGTAGGGGCGGGGGGTCCTCTAGCACAGATACGCAGTATTTT.

The chain carries TRBV19 and TRBJ2-1; D gene ambiguous. Germline loops: CDR1 LNHDA, CDR2 SQIVND (reference sequence). V was shortened by 6 bases and J by 4 bases, with 7 bases between the two germline ends. This CDR3 region has 12 residues. The CDR3 bases are TGTGCCAGTAGCCCCAGGTACAATGAGCAGTTCTTC. This gives the protein CASSPRYNEQFF. The entire variable domain, with the rest obtained from reference TRBV19 and TRBJ2-1, is as follows: DGGITQSPKYLFRKEGQNVTLSCEQNLNHDAMYWYRQDPGQGLRLIYYSQIVNDFQKGDIAEGYSVSREKKESFPLTVTSAQKNPTAFYLCASSPRYNEQFFGPGTRLTVL.

The V and J genes are TRBV10-3 and TRBJ1-5, with D possibly being TRBD1 (6 bases). V lost 7 bases and J 10 bases, leaving 17 bases between the germline ends. In germline, CDR1 is ENHRY, CDR2 SYGVKD. The CDR3 has 13 amino acids. The CDR3, as DNA: TGTGCCATCAATCCGGGAGGGGGAGAACCCCAGCATTTT. It is translated as CAINPGGGEPQHF.

The V call is TRBV7-9, the J call TRBJ2-5; D may correspond to TRBD1 or TRBD2 (6 bases each). Germline CDR1 SEHNR, CDR2 FQNEAQ (reference sequence). The CDR3 spans 17 residues. V lost 5 bases to trimming and J lost 5 bases, with 24 bases between them. The CDR3 DNA follows: TGTGCCAGCAGCCCCAGGGGTAGCGGAGCCGGGACGGAGACCCAGTACTTC. Translated: CASSPRGSGAGTETQYF.

This chain uses TRBV13 with TRBJ2-7, with a tentative D call TRBD2 (6 bases). Germline values: CDR1 PRHDT, CDR2 FYEKMQ (reference sequence). The CDR3 consists of 16 residues. V lost 4 bases, J lost 1 base, and 17 bases lay in between. For the CDR3, the DNA is TGTGCCAGCAGCTCCCGATTTAGCGGAGGATCCTACGAGCAGTACTTC. Residues: CASSSRFSGGSYEQYF.

The chain links TRBV11-3 to TRBJ1-1; tentatively, D is TRBD1 (6 bases). The V gene's germline CDR1 is SGHNT and CDR2 YENEEA. V dropped 6 bases and J dropped 2 bases, with 10 bases sitting between them. The CDR3 covers 13 residues. The CDR3 DNA reads as TGTGCCAGCAGTCAGGGACACAACACTGAAGCTTTCTTT. The encoded protein is CASSQGHNTEAFF.

This chain uses TRBV14 with TRBJ1-1; D unclear. The CDR3 is 15 residues long. V lost 4 bases, J lost 1 base, and 13 bases lay in between. Per germline, CDR1 SGHDN and CDR2 FVKESK. The DNA for the CDR3 is TGTGCCAGCAGCCCAATAGAACACAAGAACACTGAAGCTTTCTTT. This encodes CASSPIEHKNTEAFF. Drawing the rest from reference TRBV14 and TRBJ1-1, the complete variable domain is EAGVTQFPSHSVIEKGQTVTLRCDPISGHDNLYWYRRVMGKEIKFLLHFVKESKQDESGMPNNRFLAERTGGTYSTLKVQPAELEDSGVYFCASSPIEHKNTEAFFGQGTRLTVV.

There are a few counts of this clone. V gene TRBV2 combines with J gene TRBJ1-4; weak D call: TRBD1 (5 bases). V was shortened by 8 bases and J by 4 bases, with 14 bases between the two germline ends. This CDR3 region has 14 residues. Germline CDR1 SNHLY, CDR2 FYNNEI. The CDR3 is CASARDGGNEKLFF. CDR3 DNA sequence: TGTGCCAGCGCCAGGGATGGGGGTAATGAAAAACTGTTTTTT. Drawing the rest from reference TRBV2 and TRBJ1-4, the complete variable domain is EPEVTQTPSHQVTQMGQEVILRCVPISNHLYFYWYRQILGQKVEFLVSFYNNEISEKSEIFDDQFSVERPDGSNFTLKIRSTKLEDSAMYFCASARDGGNEKLFFGSGTQLSVL.

The chain couples TRBV5-1 to TRBJ2-5; D not resolved. The ends were cut back, 1 base at V and 5 bases at J, with 12 bases in the middle. The CDR3 is made up of 14 amino acids. The germline V gene has CDR1 SGHRS and CDR2 YFSETQ. Written as DNA, the CDR3 is TGCGCCAGCAGCTTGCTAGGGCAGGCGGAGACCCAGTACTTC. Encoded protein: CASSLLGQAETQYF.

This clone was found a few times. The V call is TRBV28, the J call TRBJ1-1; TRBD1 might be the D (5 bases). The germline V gene encodes CDR1 MDHEN and CDR2 SYDVKM. The V gene lost 1 base and the J gene lost 7 bases, with 10 bases spanning the gap. This CDR3 has 13 amino acids. CDR3 DNA sequence: TGTGCCAGCAGTTTATTGGGGCCGCGTGAAGCTTTCTTT. It specifies CASSLLGPREAFF.

The J gene is TRBJ2-5, the V gene TRBV19; 9 bases line up with TRBD1. Trimming removed 6 bases from V and 5 bases from J; junction bases left unmatched: 4. Germline lookup yields CDR1 LNHDA and CDR2 SQIVND (reference sequence). The CDR3 totals 13 residues. The CDR3 is CASSIQGAETQYF. In nucleotides, the CDR3 is TGTGCCAGTAGCATACAGGGGGCTGAGACCCAGTACTTC.

V gene TRBV3-1 (or the pseudogene TRBV3-2) combines with J gene TRBJ2-2; TRBD1 aligns across 8 bases. Germline V lookup: CDR1 LGHDT, CDR2 YNNKEL (reference sequence). V was pared by 4 bases and J by 4 bases, with 5 bases of the junction left unmatched. The CDR3 loop spans 15 amino acids. In DNA, the CDR3 is TGTGCCAGCAGCCCAGGACAGGGAGGCACCGGGGAGCTGTTTTTT. This sequence encodes CASSPGQGGTGELFF.

The V gene is TRBV21-1, the J gene TRBJ1-5; whether TRBD1, the table's D call, matches the DNA was not checked. TRBV21-1 is flagged as a pseudogene. The CDR3 is 16 residues long. The chain's CDR3 is CASSKGDRGFTQPQHF. In DNA form, the CDR3 reads TGTGCCAGCAGCAAAGGCGACAGGGGATTTACGCAGCCCCAGCATTTT.

The V and J genes are TRBV25-1 and TRBJ1-4, with a weak D call TRBD1 (5 bases). The CDR3 loop spans 15 amino acids. Germline values: CDR1 MGHDK, CDR2 SYGVNS. V shed 2 bases and J shed 5 bases, with 12 bases lying between them. CDR3 amino acids: CASSEHGAGNEKLFF. For the CDR3, the DNA is TGTGCCAGCAGTGAACACGGGGCAGGGAATGAAAAACTGTTTTTT.

The V call is TRBV18, the J call TRBJ2-3; 10 bases are shared with TRBD2. The CDR3 is 19 residues long. V gave up 3 bases and J gave up 6 bases; unmatched junction bases: 18. Germline loops: CDR1 KGHSH, CDR2 LQKENI. Here the CDR3 reads CASSPVPKRSGGSLDTQYF. In DNA form, the CDR3 reads TGTGCCAGCTCACCTGTTCCGAAGCGTAGCGGGGGGTCCCTGGATACGCAGTATTTT.

The chain carries TRBV18 and TRBJ2-1; 9 bases align to TRBD1. CDR1 and CDR2 (germline): KGHSH, LQKENI. The CDR3 spans 16 residues. Trimming took 2 bases from V and 4 from J; bases not matched to a gene: 6. The CDR3 sequence is CASSPRDREIYNEQFF. The CDR3 DNA is TGTGCCAGCTCACCAAGGGACAGGGAGATTTACAATGAGCAGTTCTTC. The full variable domain, completed using reference TRBV18 and TRBJ2-1, is NAGVMQNPRHLVRRRGQEARLRCSPMKGHSHVYWYRQLPEEGLKFMVYLQKENIIDESGMPKERFSAEFPKEGPSILRIQQVVRGDSAAYFCASSPRDREIYNEQFFGPGTRLTVL.

The chain couples TRBV5-1 to TRBJ2-5, with 13 bases aligning to TRBD2. Germline lookup yields CDR1 SGHRS and CDR2 YFSETQ. The CDR3 loop spans 18 amino acids. Trimming removed 4 bases from V and 1 base from J; junction bases left unmatched: 10. CDR3 in DNA: TGCGCCAGCAGCCGCCGACTAGCGGGAGGAACCGCCCAAGAGACCCAGTACTTC. Its protein product is CASSRRLAGGTAQETQYF.

V is TRBV28 and J is TRBJ1-2; 8 bases line up with TRBD1. Germline CDR1 reads MDHEN; CDR2 reads SYDVKM. CDR3 size: 15 residues. The V gene end was trimmed by 4 bases and the J gene end by 2 bases; junction bases not matched to a gene: 6. The CDR3 sequence is CASSSPDRDNYGYTF. In DNA form, the CDR3 reads TGTGCCAGCAGTTCTCCGGACAGGGACAACTATGGCTACACCTTC.

This clone was recorded only once. The chain links TRBV6-2 or TRBV6-3 to TRBJ2-3, with TRBD2 matching 13 bases. CDR1 MNHEY and CDR2 SVGEGT come from the germline V gene. With V trimmed by 6 bases and J by 10 bases, 13 bases remained unmatched. The CDR3 consists of 16 residues. CDR3 nucleotides: TGTGCCAGCAGCACCTGGACTAGCGGGAGTGGTGGAGCGCAGTATTTT. This codes for CASSTWTSGSGGAQYF.

This sequence joins TRBV7-9 and TRBJ2-7; 7 nucleotides agree with TRBD1. The length of the CDR3 is 15 residues. Germline V CDR1 and CDR2: SEHNR, FQNEAQ (reference sequence). V gave up 5 bases and J gave up 3 bases; unmatched junction bases: 10. CDR3 nucleotides: TGTGCCAGCAGCCCTACCGGGACAGTCTACTACGAGCAGTACTTC. The encoded protein is CASSPTGTVYYEQYF.